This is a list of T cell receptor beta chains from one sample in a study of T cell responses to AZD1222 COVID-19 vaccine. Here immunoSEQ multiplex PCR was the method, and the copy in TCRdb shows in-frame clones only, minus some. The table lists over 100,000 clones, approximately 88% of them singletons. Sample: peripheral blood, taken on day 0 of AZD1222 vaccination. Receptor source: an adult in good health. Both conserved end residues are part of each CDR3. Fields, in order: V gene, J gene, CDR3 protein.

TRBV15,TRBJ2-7,CATSRKGRVGEQYF
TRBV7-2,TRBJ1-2,CASSLEAGDRYGYTF
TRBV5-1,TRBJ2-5,CASSLVGDQRRGTQYF
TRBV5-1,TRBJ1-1,CASSLAKDRSNTEAFF
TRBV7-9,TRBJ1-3,CASSLAPRGGNTIYF
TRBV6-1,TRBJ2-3,CASSEKGTDTQYF
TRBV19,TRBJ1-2,CASSLVTAFRGYGYTF
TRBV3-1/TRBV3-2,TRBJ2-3,CASRLSDTQYF
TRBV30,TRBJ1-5,CAWSKNTGPQHF
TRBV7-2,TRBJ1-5,CASSLDRTGLYQPQHF
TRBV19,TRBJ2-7,CASSRTTGISYEQYF
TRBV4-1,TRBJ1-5,CASSQDGQKQNQPQHF
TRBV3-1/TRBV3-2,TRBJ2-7,CASSQTGKITYEQYF
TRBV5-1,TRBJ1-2,CASSLVYHRDNYGYTF
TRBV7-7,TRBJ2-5,CASSLVGLGQETQYF
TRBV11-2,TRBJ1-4,CASSLRGGYNEKLFF
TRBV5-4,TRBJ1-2,CASSLRLTGTLGYTF
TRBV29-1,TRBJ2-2,CSVVEGDTGELFF
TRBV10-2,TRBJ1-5,CASSVSSNQPQHF
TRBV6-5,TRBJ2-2,CASPGRGELFF
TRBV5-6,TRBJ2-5,CASSSRGQETQYF
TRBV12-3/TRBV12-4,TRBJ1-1,CASSLGLTEAFF
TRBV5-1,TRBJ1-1,CASRPTGTVNTEAFF
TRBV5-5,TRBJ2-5,CASRDAGLTETQYF
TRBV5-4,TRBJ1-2,CASSIGQGDGYTF
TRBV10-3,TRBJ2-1,CAISETGQGRNEQFF
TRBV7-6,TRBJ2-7,CASSPGVGAFYEQYF
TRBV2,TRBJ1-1,CASSPQGASTEAFF
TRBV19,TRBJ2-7,CASTFSRVIGNEQYF
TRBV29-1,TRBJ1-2,CSVPATGPGYTF
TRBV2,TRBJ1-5,CASKGQNNQPQHF
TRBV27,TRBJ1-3,CASSLSGSGNTIYF
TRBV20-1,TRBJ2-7,CSASNLAGGYEQYF
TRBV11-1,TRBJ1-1,CASSLDRGTEAFF
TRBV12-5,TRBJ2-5,CASGLGSMETQYF
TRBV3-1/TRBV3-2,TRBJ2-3,CASSPLRGDFTDTQYF
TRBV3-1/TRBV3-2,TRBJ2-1,CASSHDRGNEQFF
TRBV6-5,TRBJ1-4,CASSNTGTGGEKLFF
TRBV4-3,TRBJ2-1,CASSQDDRLSSYNEQFF
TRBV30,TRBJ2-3,CAWSVGPGLISAADTQYF
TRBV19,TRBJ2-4,CASSKGLASYIQYF
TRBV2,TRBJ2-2,CASSALDRNTGELFF
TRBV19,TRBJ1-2,CASRAVRGYNYGYTF
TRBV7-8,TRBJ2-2,CASSLSLGDGDFGTGELFF
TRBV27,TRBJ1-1,CASSGSGGLNTEAFF
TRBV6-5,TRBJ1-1,CASSSQGSNTEAFF
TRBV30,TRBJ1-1,CAWSVTGEAFF
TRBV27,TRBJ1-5,CASSLRGQGNQPQHF
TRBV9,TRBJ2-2,CASSVGLAASANTGELFF